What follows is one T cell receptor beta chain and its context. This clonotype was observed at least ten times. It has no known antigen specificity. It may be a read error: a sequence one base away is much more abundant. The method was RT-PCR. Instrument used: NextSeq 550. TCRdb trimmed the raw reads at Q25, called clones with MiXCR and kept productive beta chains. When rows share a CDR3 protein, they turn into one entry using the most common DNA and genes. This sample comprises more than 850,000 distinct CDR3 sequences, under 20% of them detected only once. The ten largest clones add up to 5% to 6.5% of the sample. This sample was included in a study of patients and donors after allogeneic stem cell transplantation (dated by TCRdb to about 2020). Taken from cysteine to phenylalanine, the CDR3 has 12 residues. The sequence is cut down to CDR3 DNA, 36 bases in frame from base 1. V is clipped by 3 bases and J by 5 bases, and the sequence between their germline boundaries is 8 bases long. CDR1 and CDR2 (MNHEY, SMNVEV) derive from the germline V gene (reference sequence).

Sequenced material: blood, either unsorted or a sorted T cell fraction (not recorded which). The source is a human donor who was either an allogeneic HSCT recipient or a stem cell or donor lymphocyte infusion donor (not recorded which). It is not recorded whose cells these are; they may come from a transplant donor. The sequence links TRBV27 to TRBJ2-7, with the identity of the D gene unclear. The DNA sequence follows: TGTGCCAGCAGTTTTTGGGGTGACGAGCAGTACTTC. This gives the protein CASSFWGDEQYF.